This T cell receptor beta chain was captured by sequencing in a study of shared clonotypes between healthy human individuals. Study observations and caveats: Clonotype sharing across donors was expected to vary with sequencing depth. Researchers found naive subsets generally carried larger estimated richness than memory subsets.

The CD4+ fraction was divided into a CD45RA+ naive subset and a CD45RA-negative memory subset. This clone appeared a few times. Its target is unknown. V shed 5 bases and J 11 bases; nucleotides not matched to a gene: 10. In germline, CDR1 is MNHNY, CDR2 SVGAGI (reference sequence). The CDR3 is 14 residues long. TCRdb's copy holds only in-frame clones and misses some; the assay was immunoSEQ multiplex PCR. The data contain about 1 million clones, approximately 70% of them singletons. Source material: memory CD4+ T cells sorted from blood. Subset defined: CD45RA-negative fraction. The sequence was obtained from a young man in good health. The J gene is TRBJ2-1, the V gene TRBV6-6; 9 positions agree with TRBD2. Here the CDR3 DNA reads TGTGCCAGCAGTACACGGGGGACTAGCACAAAGCAGTTCTTC. This translates into CASSTRGTSTKQFF.